This note documents a single TCR beta chain sequence. No antigen is known for it. The data belong to a study of shared clonotypes between healthy human individuals. Study details: The study drew on a couple of women and three men aged 18 to 49 as donors.

The CDR3 consists of 17 residues. V lost 0 bases and J lost 0; bases outside the gene matches: 5. CDR1 is MGHRA, CDR2 YSYEKL, per germline. The naive CD8 population came from CD45RO-negative cells selected for CCR7, without terminally differentiated effector memory CD45RA+ cells. TCRdb's copy holds only in-frame clones and misses some; the assay was immunoSEQ multiplex PCR. The sample yields about 2 million clones, just under 95% seen once. Study outcomes and limitations: Only blood was sampled, and tissue TCR repertoires likely differ from blood ones. Investigators expected sequencing depth to affect clonotype sharing among donors.

This TCR derives from a man aged 18 to 30 in good health. The V call is TRBV4-1, the J call TRBJ2-3, with 8 bases fitting TRBD2. Input material: naive CD8+ T cells sorted from blood. The CDR3 DNA follows: TGCGCCAGCAGCCAAGACCCGGGACTAGGGAGCACAGATACGCAGTATTTT. Its translation is CASSQDPGLGSTDTQYF.